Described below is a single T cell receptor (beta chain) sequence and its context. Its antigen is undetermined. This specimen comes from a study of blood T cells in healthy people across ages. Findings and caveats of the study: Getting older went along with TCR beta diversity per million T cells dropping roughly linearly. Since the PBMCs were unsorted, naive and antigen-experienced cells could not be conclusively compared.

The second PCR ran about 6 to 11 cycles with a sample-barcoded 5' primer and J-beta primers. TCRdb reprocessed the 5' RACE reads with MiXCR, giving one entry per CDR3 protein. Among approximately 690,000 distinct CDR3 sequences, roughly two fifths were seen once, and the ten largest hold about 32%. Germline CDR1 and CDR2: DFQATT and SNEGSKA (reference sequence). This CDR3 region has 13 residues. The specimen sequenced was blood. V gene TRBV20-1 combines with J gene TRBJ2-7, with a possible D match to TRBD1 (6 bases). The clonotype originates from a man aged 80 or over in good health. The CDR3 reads CSVPRDTSYEQYF. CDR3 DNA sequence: TGCAGCGTACCCCGGGACACCTCCTACGAGCAGTACTTC.